The rows below give T cell receptor beta chains drawn from one sample of a study of cytomegalovirus exposure and HLA in healthy donors. Profiling relied on immunoSEQ multiplex PCR, and the TCRdb table lists in-frame clones only, not all of them. The sample lists around 160,000 clones, almost 85% seen once, with about 10% in the top ten. The sample taken for sequencing was PBMCs. These receptors were obtained from a man under 40 in good health and CMV-seropositive. CDR3s include the opening cysteine and the closing phenylalanine or tryptophan. D genes are given only for firm matches. Size is omitted from some rows. Given values are once, few, many or a class for expanded clones.

NA	TRBV5-5	TRBJ1-4	NA	TGTGCCAGCAGCTTGTTGCAGGAGGTGAAGGAAAAACTGTTTTTT	CASSLLQEVKEKLFF
NA	TRBV27	TRBJ1-1	NA	TGTGCCAGCAGTAGGGCGGGGCTCCCCCCTGAAGCTTTCTTT	CASSRAGLPPEAFF
NA	TRBV5-1	TRBJ2-5	NA	TGCGCCAGCAGCTTGTTCCGGGAAACCCTGAGGAGCCGCGAGACCCAGTACTTC	CASSLFRETLRSRETQYF
NA	TRBV2	TRBJ2-2	NA	TGTGCCAGCGGCTATGAGGGAGCAGGCGGGGAGCTGTTTTTT	CASGYEGAGGELFF
NA	TRBV18	TRBJ1-1	NA	TGTGCCAGCTCACCACCGGTCCACAGTCCGGCTTTCTTT	CASSPPVHSPAFF
NA	TRBV28	TRBJ2-3	NA	TGTGCCAGCAGACTGACAGATACGCAGTATTTT	CASRLTDTQYF
NA	TRBV5-4	TRBJ1-2	NA	TGTGCCAGCACCTTGGGGGGCGTCTATGGCTACACCTTC	CASTLGGVYGYTF
NA	TRBV9	TRBJ1-1	once	TGTGCCAGCAGCGTAGGTCCCCAGAACACTGAAGCTTTCTTT	CASSVGPQNTEAFF
TRBD2	TRBV27	TRBJ2-4	NA	TGTGCCAGCGGACTCGTTAGAGGGGAACTAGCGGGAAGGATCAGCAAAAACATTCAGTACTTC	CASGLVRGELAGRISKNIQYF
TRBD1	TRBV30	TRBJ2-1	NA	TGTGCCTGGAAGCCGACAGGGTACTACAATGAGCAGTTCTTC	CAWKPTGYYNEQFF
NA	TRBV29-1	TRBJ1-2	NA	TGCAGCGTGCGGGACGCTCTCTATGGCTACACCTTC	CSVRDALYGYTF
TRBD1	TRBV13	TRBJ2-7	NA	TGTGCCAGCAGCTACCGGACAGGGGCCGGCTACGAGCAGTACTTC	CASSYRTGAGYEQYF
NA	TRBV2	TRBJ2-4	NA	TGTGCCAGCAGTGATGGGAAGACAGGTCTTAGGAACATTCAGTACTTC	CASSDGKTGLRNIQYF
TRBD1	TRBV13	TRBJ1-1	NA	TGTGCCAGCAGCCCTGGGACAGGGTTAAGGGGCACTGAAGCTTTCTTT	CASSPGTGLRGTEAFF
NA	TRBV5-6	TRBJ2-1	NA	TGTGCCAGCAGCTTGGACTGGAGCTACAATGAGCAGTTCTTC	CASSLDWSYNEQFF
TRBD2	TRBV5-1	TRBJ2-2	NA	TGCGCCAGCAGCTTGATGCCTAGCGGGAACACCGGGGAGCTGTTTTTT	CASSLMPSGNTGELFF
NA	TRBV30	TRBJ1-2	NA	TGTGCCTGGGAGCAAGGGGCTGGGTATGGCTACACCTTC	CAWEQGAGYGYTF
TRBD2	TRBV28	TRBJ2-2	NA	TGTGCCAGCAGTTTAGGCGGGGGGAACACCGGGGAGCTGTTTTTT	CASSLGGGNTGELFF
NA	TRBV29-1	TRBJ2-7	NA	TGCAGCGTTGGGGGCCCAGGCCCTTTCGAGCAGTACTTC	CSVGGPGPFEQYF
TRBD1	TRBV9	TRBJ2-3	NA	TGTGCCAGCAGCGTAGGTGGACAGGGTATCACAGATACGCAGTATTTT	CASSVGGQGITDTQYF
TRBD2	TRBV9	TRBJ2-1	few	TGTGCCAGCAGCGGCGGGACTAGCGGGGTCAGCCGCTCCTACAATGAGCAGTTCTTC	CASSGGTSGVSRSYNEQFF
NA	TRBV28	TRBJ2-7	NA	TGTGCCAGCACCCCCGGACGGACTTATTCCGAGCAGTACTTC	CASTPGRTYSEQYF
NA	TRBV20-1	TRBJ2-7	NA	TGCAGTGCCAGAACTACCTACGAGCAGTACTTC	CSARTTYEQYF
NA	TRBV27	TRBJ1-5	NA	TGTGCCAGCAGTTTACAGGGGATTAATCAGCCCCAGCATTTT	CASSLQGINQPQHF
TRBD1	TRBV9	TRBJ1-6	NA	TGTGCCAGCAGCGTAGAGGGACAGGGGGCTTCACCCCTCCACTTT	CASSVEGQGASPLHF
TRBD2	TRBV14	TRBJ2-1	once	TGTGCCAGCAGCCAAGCAAGGACTAGCCCCTACAATGAGCAGTTCTTC	CASSQARTSPYNEQFF
NA	TRBV5-1	TRBJ2-3	NA	TGCGCCAGCAGCTTGGGGTTAGATTCAGATACGCAGTATTTT	CASSLGLDSDTQYF
TRBD2	TRBV5-1	TRBJ2-1	NA	TGCGCCAGCAGCTTGGACCTAGCGGGAGCGAATGAGCAGTTCTTC	CASSLDLAGANEQFF
NA	TRBV19	TRBJ1-5	few	TGTGCCAGTAGTATGCCGGGGGGAACCAATCAGCCCCAGCATTTT	CASSMPGGTNQPQHF
NA	TRBV5-1	TRBJ2-1	NA	TGCGCCAGCAGCTTGGCAGAAGACAATGAGCAGTTCTTC	CASSLAEDNEQFF
NA	TRBV6-6	TRBJ1-2	NA	TGTGCCAGTAGTCCCCAGCGTGGCTATGGCTACACCTTC	CASSPQRGYGYTF
TRBD1	TRBV28	TRBJ1-2	once	TGTGCCAGCAGTTTTACAGGGGGCGGGATGGTTGGCTACACCTTC	CASSFTGGGMVGYTF
TRBD2	TRBV27	TRBJ2-2	NA	TGTGCCAGCAGTAAACGACAGCACCCCTATCCTAGCGGAGCGAACACCGGGGAGCTGTTTTTT	CASSKRQHPYPSGANTGELFF
NA	TRBV2	TRBJ1-6	few	TGTGCCAGCAGTGATGGGGGGGCGACCTATAATTCACCCCTCCACTTT	CASSDGGATYNSPLHF
TRBD2	TRBV6-6	TRBJ2-3	NA	TGTGCCAGCAGCAATGCGGGGGGGCAGTCAGATACGCAGTATTTT	CASSNAGGQSDTQYF
NA	TRBV5-1	TRBJ2-3	NA	TGCGCCAGCAGCTTGCCTAGCCGGTTGGGGGGAGATACGCAGTATTTT	CASSLPSRLGGDTQYF
TRBD1	TRBV6-5	TRBJ2-3	NA	TGTGCCAGCAGTTACGTACAGGGGAGCACAGATACGCAGTATTTT	CASSYVQGSTDTQYF
NA	TRBV7-3	TRBJ2-1	NA	TGTGCCAGCAGCCCCGACTCCGGGAGCTACAATGAGCAGTTCTTC	CASSPDSGSYNEQFF
NA	TRBV2	TRBJ2-1	NA	TGTGCCAGCAGCGTCGGGAATTACAATGAGCAGTTCTTC	CASSVGNYNEQFF
TRBD1	TRBV5-1	TRBJ2-1	NA	TGCGCCAGCAGCGGAGACAGGGGCGCCTACAATGAGCAGTTCTTC	CASSGDRGAYNEQFF
TRBD1	TRBV7-9	TRBJ2-7	NA	TGTGCCAGCAGAGATGGGACAGCCGAGCAGTACTTC	CASRDGTAEQYF
TRBD1	TRBV11-3	TRBJ2-5	once	TGTGCCAGCAGCGGGGACAGGGTGGACGAGACCCAGTACTTC	CASSGDRVDETQYF
NA	TRBV2	TRBJ2-7	few	TGTGCCAGCAGCTCCTCCTACGAGCAGTACTTC	CASSSSYEQYF
NA	TRBV2	TRBJ2-3	few	TGTGCCAGCAGTGAAGCGCTTGCCAGGGAAGGAGATACGCAGTATTTT	CASSEALAREGDTQYF
TRBD2	TRBV30	TRBJ2-7	NA	TGTGCCTGCGGTACTAGCGAGAGCTCCTACGAGCAGTACTTC	CACGTSESSYEQYF
TRBD1	TRBV5-6	TRBJ2-7	NA	TGTGCCAGCAGCCGGACCGACAGGGAAATAGAGCAGTACTTC	CASSRTDREIEQYF